This T cell receptor beta chain stems from a study of metastatic and nonmetastatic thyroid tumors. CDR3 length: 13 amino acids. V was pared by 11 bases and J by 0 bases, with 13 bases between. The germline gives CDR1 MNHNS, CDR2 SASEGT. Thyroid surgery took place with no prior treatment in any patient. Using MiXCR, TCRdb reanalyzed the PCR reads. This sample has more than 20,000 clones, with approximately 22% found just once. This clone qualifies as medium-sized. The sequence came from a female donor with papillary thyroid cancer or a benign thyroid nodule (not recorded which). Some clones in this sample may be carry-over from other donors' samples. The sample was tumor tissue. This chain uses TRBV6-1 with TRBJ2-5; D call uncertain. CDR3 in amino acids: CAVLNTYQETQYF. Here the CDR3 DNA reads TGTGCCGTCTTAAACACGTACCAAGAGACCCAGTACTTC.